This TCR beta chain was sequenced for a study of blood T cell repertoires in COVID-19 (dated by TCRdb to the early 2020s). General notes on the study: The collaborator samples originated in the United States, Italy and Spain and spanned the acute and convalescent phases of COVID-19. The prospective study material was composed of cDNA or gDNA derived from T cells, B-cell-depleted T cells, or PBMCs. Deeply sampled blood TCRbeta repertoires from subjects exposed to, actively infected with, or recovered from COVID-19 were included in the dataset. The repertoires were released in a freely available public database intended as a resource for research on the immune response to SARS-CoV-2. The samples were drawn from the first 160 participants of the ongoing ImmuneRACE study and from 950 to 1,500 subjects provided by 6 global collaborators. A de-identified subject ID, COVID-19 status, age in years and sex were almost always included in the sample metadata. Where available, HLA class I and class II types were obtained from metadata supplied by the sample provider rather than from assay-based typing. Overall study outcomes, separate from this receptor: The amount of clinical and demographic metadata varied by source and participant and was provided uncurated.

TCRbeta CDR3 regions were amplified from genomic DNA using the immunoSEQ Assay, a bias-controlled multiplex PCR. As for the authors' bioinformatics: The number of nucleated cells in each sample was estimated from the amplification of reference gene primers within the assay. To quantify the absolute abundance of each unique TCRbeta CDR3 rearrangement, sequence reads were collapsed and filtered. For each sample, productive Simpson clonality was calculated as the square root of Simpson's diversity index over productive rearrangements. TCRdb took this table from immuneACCESS and kept in-frame rearrangements with V and J called. Such tables lack part of the clones; where checked against another copy, unresolved V genes explain under half of the gap, and the rest is unexplained. V and J calls and clone size are as listed in that table; D and trimming were resolved from the DNA. The sample has about 21,000 clones on record, 70% to 90% of them singletons. The top ten hold roughly 7.5% of the sample.

The collaborating institutions used their own protocols to collect whole blood in K2EDTA tubes. For TCRbeta analysis, collaborators shipped samples in one of three forms: frozen whole blood, isolated PBMCs, or DNA extracted from either of those sample types. To note about this clone: This receptor's antigen is unknown. Per-nucleotide qualities are absent, and no much larger clonotype sits a single base away.

The sample consisted of peripheral blood. This sequence originates from a human donor with active COVID-19. The donor label of this sample is uncertain.

The CDR3 protein sequence reads: CASSPNGQASEKLFF. The DNA sequence is as follows: TGCGCCAGCAGCCCGAATGGACAGGCGTCTGAAAAACTGTTTTTT. Recombination linked TRBV5-1 to TRBJ1-4, with TRBD1 identical over 7 junction bases. Spanning cysteine to phenylalanine, the CDR3 consists of 15 amino acids. Only the CDR3 part of the read is kept: 45 bases, read in frame from the first base. For this chain, trimming is 4 bases at the V end and 7 bases at the J end, and the number of junction bases without a gene match is 10. CDR1 and CDR2 were assigned from the germline V gene as SGHRS and YFSETQ. With all but the CDR3 taken from the reference TRBV5-1 and TRBJ1-4 genes, the full variable domain is: KAGVTQTPRYLIKTRGQQVTLSCSPISGHRSVSWYQQTPGQGLQFLFEYFSETQRNKGNFPGRFSGRQFSNSRSEMNVSTLELGDSALYLCASSPNGQASEKLFFGSGTQLSVL.